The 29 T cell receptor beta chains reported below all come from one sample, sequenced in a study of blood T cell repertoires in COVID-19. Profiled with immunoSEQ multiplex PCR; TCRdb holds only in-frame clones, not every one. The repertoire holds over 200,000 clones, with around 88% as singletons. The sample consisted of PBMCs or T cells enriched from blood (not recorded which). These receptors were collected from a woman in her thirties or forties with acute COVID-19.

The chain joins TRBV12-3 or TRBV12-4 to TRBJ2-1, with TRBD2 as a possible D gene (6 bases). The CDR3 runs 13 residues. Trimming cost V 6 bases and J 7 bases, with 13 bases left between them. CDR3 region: CASRRETENEQFF. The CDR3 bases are TGTGCCAGCAGACGGGAGACCGAAAATGAGCAGTTCTTC.

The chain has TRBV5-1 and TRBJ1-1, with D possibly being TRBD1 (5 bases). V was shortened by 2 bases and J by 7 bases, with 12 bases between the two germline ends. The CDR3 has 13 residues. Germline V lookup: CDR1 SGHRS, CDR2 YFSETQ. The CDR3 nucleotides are TGCGCCAGCAGCTTCCAGGGCGAGATTGAAGCTTTCTTT. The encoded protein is CASSFQGEIEAFF. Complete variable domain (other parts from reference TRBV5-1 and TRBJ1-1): KAGVTQTPRYLIKTRGQQVTLSCSPISGHRSVSWYQQTPGQGLQFLFEYFSETQRNKGNFPGRFSGRQFSNSRSEMNVSTLELGDSALYLCASSFQGEIEAFFGQGTRLTVV.

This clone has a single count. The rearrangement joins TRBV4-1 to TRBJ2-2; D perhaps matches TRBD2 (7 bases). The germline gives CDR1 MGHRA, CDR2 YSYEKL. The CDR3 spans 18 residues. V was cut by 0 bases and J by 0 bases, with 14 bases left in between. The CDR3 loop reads CASSQDPRGAANTGELFF. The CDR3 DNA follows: TGCGCCAGCAGCCAAGATCCCCGGGGGGCCGCGAACACCGGGGAGCTGTTTTTT.

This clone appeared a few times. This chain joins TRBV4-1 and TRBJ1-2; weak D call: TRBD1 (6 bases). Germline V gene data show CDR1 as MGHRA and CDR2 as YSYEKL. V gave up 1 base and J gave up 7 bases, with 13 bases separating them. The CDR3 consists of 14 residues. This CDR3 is CASSQVLGTFGYTF. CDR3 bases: TGCGCCAGCAGCCAAGTCCTCGGGACATTTGGCTACACCTTC.

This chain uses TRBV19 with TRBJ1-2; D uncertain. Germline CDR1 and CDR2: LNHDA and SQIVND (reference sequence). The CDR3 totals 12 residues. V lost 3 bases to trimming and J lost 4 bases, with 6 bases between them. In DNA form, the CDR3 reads TGTGCCAGTAGTATTTCAGTCTATGGCTACACCTTC. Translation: CASSISVYGYTF.

The chain's CDR3 is CASSGGGDTEAFF. CDR3 sequence (DNA): TGTGCCAGCTCAGGGGGGGGAGACACTGAAGCTTTCTTT. The chain employs TRBV18 and TRBJ1-1; TRBD1 might be the D (5 bases). There are 13 residues in the CDR3. Germline assignment: CDR1 KGHSH and CDR2 LQKENI. Trimming shortened V by 5 bases and J by 3 bases, and 10 bases separated the two germline ends.

CDR3 DNA: TGTGCCACGGAATCCGGGACTAGCGGGAGGGACACAGATACGCAGTATTTT. The encoded protein is CATESGTSGRDTDTQYF. The V and J genes are TRBV19 and TRBJ2-3, with 16 nucleotides matching TRBD2. CDR1 LNHDA and CDR2 SQIVND come from the germline V gene (reference sequence). This CDR3 region has 17 residues. The V gene end was trimmed by 10 bases and the J gene end by 2 bases; junction bases not matched to a gene: 9.

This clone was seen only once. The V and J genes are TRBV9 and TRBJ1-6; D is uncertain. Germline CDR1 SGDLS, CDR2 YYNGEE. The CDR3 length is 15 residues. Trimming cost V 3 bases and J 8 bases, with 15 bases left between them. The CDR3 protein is CASSAAPLADSPLHF. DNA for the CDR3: TGTGCCAGCAGCGCCGCACCCCTGGCGGATTCACCCCTCCACTTT. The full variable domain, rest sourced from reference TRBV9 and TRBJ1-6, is DSGVTQTPKHLITATGQRVTLRCSPRSGDLSVYWYQQSLDQGLQFLIQYYNGEERAKGNILERFSAQQFPDLHSELNLSSLELGDSALYFCASSAAPLADSPLHFGNGTRLTVT.

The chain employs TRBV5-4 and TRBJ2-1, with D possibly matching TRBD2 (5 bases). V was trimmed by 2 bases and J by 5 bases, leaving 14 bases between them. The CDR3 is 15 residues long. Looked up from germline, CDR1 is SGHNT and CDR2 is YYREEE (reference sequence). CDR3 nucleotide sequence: TGTGCCAGCAGCTTCGGGAATAGAGCGGACAATGAGCAGTTCTTC. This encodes CASSFGNRADNEQFF.

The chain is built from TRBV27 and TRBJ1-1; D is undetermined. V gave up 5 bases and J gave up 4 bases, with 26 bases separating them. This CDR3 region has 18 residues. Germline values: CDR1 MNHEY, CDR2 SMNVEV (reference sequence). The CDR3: CASSPNRPLRTDRTEAFF. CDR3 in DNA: TGTGCCAGCAGTCCGAACAGACCACTCAGGACTGACCGCACTGAAGCTTTCTTT.

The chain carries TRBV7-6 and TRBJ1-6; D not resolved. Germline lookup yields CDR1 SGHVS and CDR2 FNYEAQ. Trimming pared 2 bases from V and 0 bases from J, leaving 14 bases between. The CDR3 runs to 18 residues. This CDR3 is CASSLSGRAGSYNSPLHF. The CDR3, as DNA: TGTGCCAGCAGCTTAAGCGGGAGGGCCGGCTCCTATAATTCACCCCTCCACTTT.

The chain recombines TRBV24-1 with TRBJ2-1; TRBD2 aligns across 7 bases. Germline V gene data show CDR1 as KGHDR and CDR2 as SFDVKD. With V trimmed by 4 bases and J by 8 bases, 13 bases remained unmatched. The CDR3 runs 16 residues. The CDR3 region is CATSDPLAGGVDEQFF. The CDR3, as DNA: TGTGCCACCAGTGACCCCTTAGCGGGTGGCGTCGATGAGCAGTTCTTC.

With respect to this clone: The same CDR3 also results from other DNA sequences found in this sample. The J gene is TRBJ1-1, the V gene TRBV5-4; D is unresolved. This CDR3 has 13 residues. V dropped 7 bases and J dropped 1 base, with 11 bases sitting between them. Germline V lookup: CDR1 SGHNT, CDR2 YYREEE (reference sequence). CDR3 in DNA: TGTGCCAGCTCGGAACGGGGGAACACTGAAGCTTTCTTT. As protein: CASSERGNTEAFF. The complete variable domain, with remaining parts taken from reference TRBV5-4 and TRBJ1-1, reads ETGVTQSPTHLIKTRGQQVTLRCSSQSGHNTVSWYQQALGQGPQFIFQYYREEENGRGNFPPRFSGLQFPNYSSELNVNALELDDSALYLCASSERGNTEAFFGQGTRLTVV.

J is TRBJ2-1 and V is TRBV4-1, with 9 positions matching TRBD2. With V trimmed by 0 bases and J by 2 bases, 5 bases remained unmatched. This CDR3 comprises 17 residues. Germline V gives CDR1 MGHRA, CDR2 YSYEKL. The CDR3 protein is CASSQDASGGPYNEQFF. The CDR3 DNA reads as TGCGCCAGCAGCCAAGATGCCAGCGGGGGGCCCTACAATGAGCAGTTCTTC.

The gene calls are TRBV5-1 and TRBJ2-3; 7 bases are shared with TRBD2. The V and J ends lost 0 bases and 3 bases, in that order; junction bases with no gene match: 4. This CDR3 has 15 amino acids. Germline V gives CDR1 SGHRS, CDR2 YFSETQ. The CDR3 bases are TGCGCCAGCAGCTTGGGCGGGAGTGGAACAGATACGCAGTATTTT. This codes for CASSLGGSGTDTQYF.

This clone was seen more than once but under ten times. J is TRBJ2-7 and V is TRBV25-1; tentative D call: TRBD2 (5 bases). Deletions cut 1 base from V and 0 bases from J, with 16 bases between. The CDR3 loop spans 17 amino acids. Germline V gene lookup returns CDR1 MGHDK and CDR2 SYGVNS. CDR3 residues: CASSEFGRVGSSYEQYV. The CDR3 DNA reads TGTGCCAGCAGTGAATTTGGGCGGGTGGGTAGCTCCTACGAGCAGTACGTC.

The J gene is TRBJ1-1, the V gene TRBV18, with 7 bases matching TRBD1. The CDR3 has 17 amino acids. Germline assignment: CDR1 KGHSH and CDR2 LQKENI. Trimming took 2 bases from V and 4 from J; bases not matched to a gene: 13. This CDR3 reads CASSPFRAGGGGTEAFF. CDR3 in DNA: TGTGCCAGCTCACCATTTCGGGCAGGGGGAGGAGGCACTGAAGCTTTCTTT.

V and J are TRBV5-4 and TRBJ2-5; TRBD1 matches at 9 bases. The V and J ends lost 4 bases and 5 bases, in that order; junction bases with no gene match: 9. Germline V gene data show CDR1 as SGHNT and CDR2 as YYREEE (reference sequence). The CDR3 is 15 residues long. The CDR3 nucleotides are TGTGCCAGCAGCCCGCCGGGACAGGGAGGCGAGACCCAGTACTTC. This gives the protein CASSPPGQGGETQYF.

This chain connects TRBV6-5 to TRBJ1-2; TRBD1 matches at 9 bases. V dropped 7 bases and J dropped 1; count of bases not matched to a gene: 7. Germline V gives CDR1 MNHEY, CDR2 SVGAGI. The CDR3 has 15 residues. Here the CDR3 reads CASTLGQGLNYGYTF. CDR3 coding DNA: TGTGCCAGCACCCTCGGACAGGGGCTTAACTATGGCTACACCTTC.

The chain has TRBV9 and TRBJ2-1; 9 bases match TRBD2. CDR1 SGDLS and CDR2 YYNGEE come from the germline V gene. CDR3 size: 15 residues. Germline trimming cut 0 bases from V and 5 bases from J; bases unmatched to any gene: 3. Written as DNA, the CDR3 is TGTGCCAGCAGCGTAGTTAGCGGGAGCCACAATGAGCAGTTCTTC. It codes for CASSVVSGSHNEQFF.

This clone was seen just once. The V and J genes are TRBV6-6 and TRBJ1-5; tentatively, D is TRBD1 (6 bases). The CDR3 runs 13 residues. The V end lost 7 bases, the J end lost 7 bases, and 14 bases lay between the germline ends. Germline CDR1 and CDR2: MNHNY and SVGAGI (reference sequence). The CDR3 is CASTGGAGQPQHF. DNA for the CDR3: TGTGCCAGCACCGGGGGGGCGGGCCAGCCCCAGCATTTT.

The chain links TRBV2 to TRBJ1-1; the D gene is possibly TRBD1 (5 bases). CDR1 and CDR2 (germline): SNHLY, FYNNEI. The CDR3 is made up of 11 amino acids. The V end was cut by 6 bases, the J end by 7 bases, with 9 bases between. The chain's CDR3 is CASRAGVEAFF. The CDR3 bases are TGTGCCAGCAGAGCGGGGGTTGAAGCTTTCTTT.

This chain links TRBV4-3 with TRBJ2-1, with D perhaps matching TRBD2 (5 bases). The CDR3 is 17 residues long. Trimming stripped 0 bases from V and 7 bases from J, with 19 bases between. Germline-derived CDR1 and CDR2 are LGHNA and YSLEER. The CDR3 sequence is CASSQDRAGSALNEQFF. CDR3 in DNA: TGCGCCAGCAGCCAAGATCGTGCTGGTAGCGCGTTAAATGAGCAGTTCTTC.

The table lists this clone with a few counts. CDR3 in amino acids: CASSQGTGEKLFF. CDR3 sequence (DNA): TGTGCCAGCAGCCAAGGGACAGGTGAAAAACTGTTTTTT. The rearrangement uses TRBV16 and TRBJ1-4; the match to TRBD1 covers 8 bases. The CDR3 loop spans 13 amino acids. Trimming at V came to 2 bases and at J to 7 bases, leaving 0 bases not matched to a gene. The germline CDR1 and CDR2 sequences are KGHSY and FQNENV. Combining the CDR3 with reference TRBV16 and TRBJ1-4 gives the whole variable domain GEEVAQTPKHLVRGEGQKAKLYCAPIKGHSYVFWYQQVLKNEFKFLISFQNENVFDETGMPKERFSAKCLPNSPCSLEIQATKLEDSAVYFCASSQGTGEKLFFGSGTQLSVL.

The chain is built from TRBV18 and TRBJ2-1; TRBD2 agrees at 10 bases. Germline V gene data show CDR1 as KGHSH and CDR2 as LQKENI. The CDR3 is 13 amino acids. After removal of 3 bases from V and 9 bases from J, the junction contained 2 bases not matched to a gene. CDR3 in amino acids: CASSPGLAREQFF. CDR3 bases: TGTGCCAGCTCACCGGGACTAGCGCGTGAGCAGTTCTTC.

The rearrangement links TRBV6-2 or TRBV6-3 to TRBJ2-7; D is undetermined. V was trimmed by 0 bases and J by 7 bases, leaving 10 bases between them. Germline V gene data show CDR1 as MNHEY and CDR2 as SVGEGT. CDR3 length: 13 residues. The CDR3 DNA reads TGTGCCAGCAGTTACTCGGGCCCTGGGGAGCAGTACGTC. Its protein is CASSYSGPGEQYV.

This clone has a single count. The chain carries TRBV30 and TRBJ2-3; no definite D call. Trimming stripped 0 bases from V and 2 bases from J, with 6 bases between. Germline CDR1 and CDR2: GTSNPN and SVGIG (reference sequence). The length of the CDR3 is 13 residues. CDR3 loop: CAWSVLNTDTQYF. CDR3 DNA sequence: TGTGCCTGGAGTGTACTAAACACAGATACGCAGTATTTT.

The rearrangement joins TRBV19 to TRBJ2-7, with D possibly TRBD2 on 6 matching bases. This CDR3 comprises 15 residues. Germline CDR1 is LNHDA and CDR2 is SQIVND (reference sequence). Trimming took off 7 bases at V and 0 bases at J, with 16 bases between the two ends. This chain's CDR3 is CASNSVGSGSYEQYF. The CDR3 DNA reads TGTGCCAGTAACTCTGTCGGGAGCGGCTCCTACGAGCAGTACTTC.

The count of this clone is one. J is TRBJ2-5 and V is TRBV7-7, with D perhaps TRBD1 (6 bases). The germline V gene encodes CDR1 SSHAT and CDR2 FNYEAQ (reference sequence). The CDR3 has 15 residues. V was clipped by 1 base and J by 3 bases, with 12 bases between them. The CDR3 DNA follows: TGTGCCAGCAGCTTAGGGGGGACATCGGAAGAGACCCAGTACTTC. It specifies CASSLGGTSEETQYF.